This TCR beta chain was sequenced for a study of shared clonotypes between healthy human individuals. As for the study in general: The plates for each donor numbered three CD4 naive, three CD4 memory, two CD8 naive and one CD8 memory.

Partitioning of CD4+ cells yielded a CD45RA+ naive subset and a CD45RA-negative memory subset. Regarding the study as a whole: Estimated richness was generally greater in naive than memory subsets. The generation probabilities recorded for non-shared clonotypes fell below those of clonotypes shared by all four donors.

With respect to this clone: Its antigen is not known.

This CDR3 is 15 amino acids long. Germline V gene sequence: CDR1 LNHDA, CDR2 SQIVND (reference sequence). V dropped 6 bases and J dropped 5; count of bases not matched to a gene: 11. Assay: immunoSEQ multiplex PCR; the TCRdb copy retains only in-frame clones and omits some. Altogether hundreds of thousands of clones are present, roughly 78% being singletons, with the ten largest covering 1.8%. The chain joins TRBV19 to TRBJ2-5; 8 bases match TRBD1. Sequencing used memory CD4+ T cells sorted from blood. Subset described: CD45RA-negative fraction. This TCR was sampled from a woman younger than 45 in good health. The CDR3 DNA sequence: TGTGCCAGTAGCCAACCGGGACAGGTGGGGGAGACCCAGTACTTC. Amino acid sequence: CASSQPGQVGETQYF.